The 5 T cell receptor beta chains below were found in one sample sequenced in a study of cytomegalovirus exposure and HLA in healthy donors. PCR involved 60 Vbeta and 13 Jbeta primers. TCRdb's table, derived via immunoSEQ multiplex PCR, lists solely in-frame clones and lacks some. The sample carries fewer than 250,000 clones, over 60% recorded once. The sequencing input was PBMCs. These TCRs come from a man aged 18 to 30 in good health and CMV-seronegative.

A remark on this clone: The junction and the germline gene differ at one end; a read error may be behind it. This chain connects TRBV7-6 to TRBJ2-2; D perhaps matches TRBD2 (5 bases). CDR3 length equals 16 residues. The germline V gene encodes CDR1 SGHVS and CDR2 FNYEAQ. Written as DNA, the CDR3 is TGTGCCAGCAGCCTAGCCGGGGATCCGAACACCGGGGAGCTGTTTTTT. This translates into CASSLAGDPNTGELFF.

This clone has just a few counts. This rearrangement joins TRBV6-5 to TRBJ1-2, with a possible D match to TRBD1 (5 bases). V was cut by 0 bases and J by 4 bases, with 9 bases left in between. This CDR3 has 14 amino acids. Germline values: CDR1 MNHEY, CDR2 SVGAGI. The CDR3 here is CASSYSDTGYGYTF. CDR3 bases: TGTGCCAGCAGTTACTCAGACACAGGCTATGGCTACACCTTC.

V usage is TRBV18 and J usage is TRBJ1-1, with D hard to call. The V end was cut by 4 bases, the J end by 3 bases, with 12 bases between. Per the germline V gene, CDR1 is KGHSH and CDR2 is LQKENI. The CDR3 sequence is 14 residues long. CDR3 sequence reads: CASSRTVADTEAFF. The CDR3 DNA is TGTGCCAGCTCACGCACGGTTGCGGACACTGAAGCTTTCTTT.

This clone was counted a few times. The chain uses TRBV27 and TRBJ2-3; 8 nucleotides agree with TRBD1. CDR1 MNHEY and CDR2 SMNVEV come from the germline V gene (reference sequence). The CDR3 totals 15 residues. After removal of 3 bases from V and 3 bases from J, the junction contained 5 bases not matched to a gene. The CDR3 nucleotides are TGTGCCAGCAGTTTTGGGCAGGGGGCAACAGATACGCAGTATTTT. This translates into CASSFGQGATDTQYF.

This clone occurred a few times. CDR3 amino acids: CASSFAREAQYF. The CDR3 DNA is TGTGCCAGCAGCTTCGCGCGGGAGGCTCAGTATTTT. The gene calls are TRBV7-8 and TRBJ2-3; 8 nucleotides match TRBD2. Looked up from germline, CDR1 is SGHVS and CDR2 is FQNEAQ. This CDR3 has 12 amino acids. Losses at the gene ends were 3 bases for V and 12 bases for J; bases not matched to a gene: 5.